This T cell receptor beta chain was recorded in a study of cytomegalovirus exposure and HLA in healthy donors. Study observations and caveats: Cytomegalovirus-associated status was assigned to about 170 TCR beta chains. Specificity for CMV antigens was confirmed in vitro for a few of the CMV-associated chains.

The germline CDR1 and CDR2 sequences are SGHTA and FQGNSA. Trimming at V came to 5 bases and at J to 5 bases, leaving 7 bases not matched to a gene. The CDR3 spans 14 residues. A remark on this clone: Its antigen is not known.

Both 60 Vbeta primers and 13 Jbeta primers went into the PCR. As handled by the study authors: Around 83 million unique TCR beta chains, roughly 11 million shared, were counted in a later analysis. Produced via immunoSEQ multiplex PCR; TCRdb's table is partial and in-frame only. The V and J calls and the clone size are those of that table, but D and trimming were determined from the DNA. The table includes about 140,000 clones, over 75% detected once. This chain links TRBV7-2 with TRBJ1-2, with TRBD1 identical over 8 bases. The TCR originated in a woman in her thirties or forties in good health and CMV-seronegative. Sequenced sample: PBMCs. As DNA, the CDR3 is TGTGCCAGCAGCACCCAGACAGGGGTGTATGGCTACACCTTC. It codes for CASSTQTGVYGYTF.